This entry lists 4 T cell receptor beta chains sequenced from one sample in a study of human T cells and chemical hapten exposure. The time point: patch test 1, 2 weeks after DPC sensitization. The sample's treatment: therapeutic diphenylcyclopropenone sensitization with weekly scalp DPC. Each CDR3 protein is one row after TCRdb ran MiXCR on the RACE reads. The profile shows around 300,000 distinct CDR3 sequences, around 7% of them singletons. The sample here was whole blood, taken in connection with sensitization to the hapten diphenylcyclopropenone (DPC). Receptors originate from a woman younger than 30 with alopecia areata. Some clones in this sample may be carry-over from other donors' samples.

This clonotype appeared a few times. The rearrangement links TRBV12-3 or TRBV12-4 to TRBJ2-2; no clear D. Between the trimmed V and J ends, which lost 6 bases and 6 bases, there was a span of 8 bases. The CDR3 covers 12 residues. The CDR3 nucleotides are TGTGCCAGCAGCTTTTGGGCCGGGGAGCTGTTTTTT. Amino acid sequence: CASSFWAGELFF.

About this clonotype itself: Sequence at one end of the junction differs from germline and may be a read error. The genes are TRBV28 and TRBJ2-7; 7 nucleotides align to TRBD1. This CDR3 comprises 15 residues. Looked up from germline, CDR1 is MDHEN and CDR2 is SYDVKM. The CDR3 protein is CAGSPGQAGSYEQYF. DNA of the CDR3: TGTGCCGGCAGCCCTGGACAGGCCGGATCCTACGAGCAGTACTTC.

This clonotype was found many times. The V call is TRBV7-2, the J call TRBJ2-3, with 8 bases fitting TRBD2. The CDR3 is 16 residues long. Per germline, CDR1 SGHTA and CDR2 FQGNSA. The V and J ends lost 4 bases and 5 bases, in that order; junction bases with no gene match: 11. The CDR3 here is CASSWNGGAVLDTQYF. CDR3 DNA sequence: TGTGCCAGCAGCTGGAACGGGGGGGCCGTGTTAGATACGCAGTATTTT.

The chain uses TRBV4-1 and TRBJ2-3; D gene ambiguous. Between the trimmed V and J ends, which lost 3 bases and 3 bases, there was a span of 7 bases. CDR1 is MGHRA and CDR2 is YSYEKL in the germline V gene. The length of the CDR3 is 13 residues. DNA for the CDR3: TGCGCCAGCAGCCAGAAGACTACAGATACGCAGTATTTT. It encodes CASSQKTTDTQYF.